The rows below give T cell receptor beta chains drawn from one sample of a study of vaccination and CD4 T cells after COVID-19. TCRdb itself ran the PCR reads through MiXCR, one entry per CDR3 protein. The sample carries about 13,000 distinct CDR3 sequences, 62% recorded once. Which antigens these TCRs recognize remains unknown. What was sequenced was CD4+ T cells from blood, cultured in vitro. These receptor sequences come from a human donor who had recovered from COVID-19. CDR3s include the opening cysteine and the closing phenylalanine or tryptophan. The order of the fields is V gene, clone size, J gene, D gene, CDR3 DNA, CDR3 protein. D genes are given only for firm matches. Only part of the rows carry a size: once, few, many, or a class if the clone is expanded.

V gene: TRBV6-2/TRBV6-3; clone size: -; J gene: TRBJ2-5; D gene: -; CDR3 DNA: TGTGCCAGCAGTCCCGGCCGGGGGACCCCGGAGACCCAGTACTTC; CDR3 protein: CASSPGRGTPETQYF
V gene: TRBV7-2; clone size: -; J gene: TRBJ2-5; D gene: -; CDR3 DNA: TGTGCCAGCAGCTTAGGGCGTAGCGGTCAAGAGACCCAGTACTTC; CDR3 protein: CASSLGRSGQETQYF
V gene: TRBV20-1; clone size: -; J gene: TRBJ2-3; D gene: TRBD2; CDR3 DNA: TGCAGTGCTAGACCCCTCGGACTAGCGGGTAGCACAGATACGCAGTATTTT; CDR3 protein: CSARPLGLAGSTDTQYF
V gene: TRBV18; clone size: -; J gene: TRBJ2-7; D gene: TRBD1; CDR3 DNA: TGTGCCAGCCAACAAGGGACCCAGGGGGCCTACGAGCAGTACTTC; CDR3 protein: CASQQGTQGAYEQYF
V gene: TRBV2; clone size: -; J gene: TRBJ1-5; D gene: -; CDR3 DNA: TGTGCCAGCACTGAGGGGAGGGGACCACTTAATCAGCCCCAGCATTTT; CDR3 protein: CASTEGRGPLNQPQHF
V gene: TRBV19; clone size: -; J gene: TRBJ1-1; D gene: -; CDR3 DNA: TGTGCCAGTAGTCTCCCGACCGGTCGTAACACTGAAGCTTTCTTT; CDR3 protein: CASSLPTGRNTEAFF
V gene: TRBV7-9; clone size: -; J gene: TRBJ2-5; D gene: -; CDR3 DNA: TGTGCCAGCAGCTTTTCAGGGTCCGGGACCCAGTACTTC; CDR3 protein: CASSFSGSGTQYF
V gene: TRBV2; clone size: -; J gene: TRBJ1-2; D gene: -; CDR3 DNA: TGTGCCAGCAGCAGTTCGGGGAACAGGAACTATGGCTACACCTTC; CDR3 protein: CASSSSGNRNYGYTF
V gene: TRBV2; clone size: -; J gene: TRBJ1-5; D gene: TRBD1; CDR3 DNA: TGTGCCAGCAGTGGGGGACCGGGACAGAATCAGCCCCAGCATTTT; CDR3 protein: CASSGGPGQNQPQHF
V gene: TRBV7-8; clone size: -; J gene: TRBJ2-2; D gene: -; CDR3 DNA: TGTGCCAGCAGCTTAGGGCTTAGCGTTTTCGGGGAGCTGTTTTTT; CDR3 protein: CASSLGLSVFGELFF
V gene: TRBV12-3/TRBV12-4; clone size: few; J gene: TRBJ2-5; D gene: TRBD2; CDR3 DNA: TGTGCCAGCAGTCCCGCGGGAGAGGTCGGGGAGACCCAGTACTTC; CDR3 protein: CASSPAGEVGETQYF
V gene: TRBV20-1; clone size: -; J gene: TRBJ2-1; D gene: TRBD2; CDR3 DNA: TGCAGTGCTAGGGGGACTAGTTGGGGTGAGCAGTTCTTC; CDR3 protein: CSARGTSWGEQFF
V gene: TRBV2; clone size: -; J gene: TRBJ2-5; D gene: -; CDR3 DNA: TGTGCCAGCAGTGAATGGCTCAGGTCAGGTCCAGAGACCCAGTACTTC; CDR3 protein: CASSEWLRSGPETQYF
V gene: TRBV14; clone size: -; J gene: TRBJ2-7; D gene: TRBD2; CDR3 DNA: TGTGCCAGCAGCCCGTTGCGGGGGGATAACTACTACGAGCAGTACTTC; CDR3 protein: CASSPLRGDNYYEQYF
V gene: TRBV27; clone size: -; J gene: TRBJ2-1; D gene: -; CDR3 DNA: TGTGCCAGCAGTTTAAACGTGTACAATGAGCAGTTCTTC; CDR3 protein: CASSLNVYNEQFF
V gene: TRBV19; clone size: -; J gene: TRBJ1-5; D gene: -; CDR3 DNA: TGTGCCAGTAGCAGAACTCCCGGGGGATTGGGGAATCAGCCCCAGCATTTT; CDR3 protein: CASSRTPGGLGNQPQHF
V gene: TRBV20-1; clone size: once; J gene: TRBJ1-1; D gene: -; CDR3 DNA: TGCAGTGCTAGAGCCGACATGAACACTGAAGCTTTCTTT; CDR3 protein: CSARADMNTEAFF
V gene: TRBV6-1; clone size: -; J gene: TRBJ2-1; D gene: TRBD2; CDR3 DNA: TGTGCCAGCAGTGTACGTCTAGCGGAGACCTACAATGAGCAGTTCTTC; CDR3 protein: CASSVRLAETYNEQFF
V gene: TRBV15; clone size: -; J gene: TRBJ2-7; D gene: TRBD1; CDR3 DNA: TGTGCCACCAGCGGGGGTCCAGGGGGCTACGAGCAGTACTTC; CDR3 protein: CATSGGPGGYEQYF
V gene: TRBV7-6; clone size: -; J gene: TRBJ2-3; D gene: -; CDR3 DNA: TGTGCCAGCAGCTTACGTCGAGCAAGGTCCCCTCCAGATACGCAGTATTTT; CDR3 protein: CASSLRRARSPPDTQYF
V gene: TRBV20-1; clone size: -; J gene: TRBJ2-7; D gene: -; CDR3 DNA: TGCAGTGCCTGGGACTACGAGCAGTACTTC; CDR3 protein: CSAWDYEQYF
V gene: TRBV7-3; clone size: -; J gene: TRBJ2-3; D gene: TRBD2; CDR3 DNA: TGTGCCAGCAGCCCAGCTAGCGGCAGCACAGATACGCAGTATTTT; CDR3 protein: CASSPASGSTDTQYF
V gene: TRBV6-1; clone size: -; J gene: TRBJ2-1; D gene: TRBD2; CDR3 DNA: TGTGCCAGCAGTGAATTGGGACTAGCGGGAGCGGTTGGCTCCTACAATGAGCAGTTCTTC; CDR3 protein: CASSELGLAGAVGSYNEQFF
V gene: TRBV25-1; clone size: -; J gene: TRBJ1-3; D gene: -; CDR3 DNA: TGTGCCACCCGTCAGAGCTCTGGAAACACCATATATTTT; CDR3 protein: CATRQSSGNTIYF
V gene: TRBV4-1; clone size: few; J gene: TRBJ2-2; D gene: TRBD1; CDR3 DNA: TGCGCCAGCAGCCCGGAACAGGGGGCAAGAACCGGGGAGCTGTTTTTT; CDR3 protein: CASSPEQGARTGELFF
V gene: TRBV19; clone size: -; J gene: TRBJ2-2; D gene: -; CDR3 DNA: TGTGCCGGTCAAATCCAGCGAAACACCGGGGAGCTGTTTTTT; CDR3 protein: CAGQIQRNTGELFF
V gene: TRBV6-1; clone size: -; J gene: TRBJ2-7; D gene: TRBD2; CDR3 DNA: TGTGCCAGCAGGACCGGGGGGGCATTCAGCTACGAGCAGTACTTC; CDR3 protein: CASRTGGAFSYEQYF
V gene: TRBV21-1; clone size: -; J gene: TRBJ2-7; D gene: -; CDR3 DNA: TGTGCCAGCAGCAAAGCTCCTCTACTAGCGGGAGTTGTAGAGCAGTACTTC; CDR3 protein: CASSKAPLLAGVVEQYF
V gene: TRBV5-1; clone size: -; J gene: TRBJ2-1; D gene: -; CDR3 DNA: TGCGCCAGCACCACGATCAGCGGCAATGAGCAGTTCTTC; CDR3 protein: CASTTISGNEQFF
V gene: TRBV30; clone size: -; J gene: TRBJ2-5; D gene: -; CDR3 DNA: TGTGCCTGGAGCCAAGAGACCCAGTACTTC; CDR3 protein: CAWSQETQYF
V gene: TRBV20-1; clone size: -; J gene: TRBJ1-4; D gene: -; CDR3 DNA: TGCAGTGCTACCTACGCAGACAGACTTAATGAAAAACTGTTTTTT; CDR3 protein: CSATYADRLNEKLFF
V gene: TRBV7-6; clone size: -; J gene: TRBJ1-6; D gene: TRBD1; CDR3 DNA: TGTGCCAGCAGCTTGGGGACAGGGGGCTCACCCCTCCACTTT; CDR3 protein: CASSLGTGGSPLHF
V gene: TRBV19; clone size: -; J gene: TRBJ1-2; D gene: TRBD1; CDR3 DNA: TGTGCCAGTAGCAGGGGGCGCCTCGGGGTTACTGGCTACACCTTC; CDR3 protein: CASSRGRLGVTGYTF
V gene: TRBV20-1; clone size: -; J gene: TRBJ1-2; D gene: TRBD1; CDR3 DNA: TGCAGTGCTAATAGGCAGGGGGCGGTCTATGGCTACACCTTC; CDR3 protein: CSANRQGAVYGYTF
V gene: TRBV7-8; clone size: -; J gene: TRBJ1-5; D gene: -; CDR3 DNA: TGTGCCAGCAGCTTAGGGGCAGGGCGGCAGCCCCAGCATTTT; CDR3 protein: CASSLGAGRQPQHF
V gene: TRBV20-1; clone size: few; J gene: TRBJ1-5; D gene: TRBD1; CDR3 DNA: TGCAGTGCGAGTAGGGGGCCCCCTGGGAAGCCCCAGCATTTT; CDR3 protein: CSASRGPPGKPQHF
V gene: TRBV2; clone size: -; J gene: TRBJ2-7; D gene: -; CDR3 DNA: TGTGCCAGCAGTGAAGTGGTGAATAGCGGAAACTACGAGCAGTACTTC; CDR3 protein: CASSEVVNSGNYEQYF
V gene: TRBV6-2/TRBV6-3; clone size: few; J gene: TRBJ1-5; D gene: -; CDR3 DNA: TGTGCCAGCAGCGGACCGAGCAATCAGCCCCAGCATTTT; CDR3 protein: CASSGPSNQPQHF
V gene: TRBV7-9; clone size: -; J gene: TRBJ2-6; D gene: -; CDR3 DNA: TGTGCCAGCAGCTTAGCGCTAGGGTCTGGGGCCAACGTCCTGACTTTC; CDR3 protein: CASSLALGSGANVLTF
V gene: TRBV10-3; clone size: -; J gene: TRBJ2-3; D gene: TRBD1; CDR3 DNA: TGTGCCATCAGTGCGGGACAGCAGAACACAGATACGCAGTATTTT; CDR3 protein: CAISAGQQNTDTQYF
V gene: TRBV15; clone size: few; J gene: TRBJ1-1; D gene: -; CDR3 DNA: TGTGCCACCAGCAGAGAGGCCACTGAAGCTTTCTTT; CDR3 protein: CATSREATEAFF
V gene: TRBV28; clone size: -; J gene: TRBJ2-2; D gene: -; CDR3 DNA: TGTGCCAGCACCCCCCTCCCAAACACCGGGGAGCTGTTTTTT; CDR3 protein: CASTPLPNTGELFF
V gene: TRBV28; clone size: once; J gene: TRBJ1-1; D gene: -; CDR3 DNA: TGTGCCAGCACCGCGACAGTGAACACTGAAGCTTTCTTT; CDR3 protein: CASTATVNTEAFF
V gene: TRBV2; clone size: few; J gene: TRBJ2-2; D gene: TRBD2; CDR3 DNA: TGTGCCAGCAGGGGCAGCGGGAGGCGAGACGGGGAGCTGTTTTTT; CDR3 protein: CASRGSGRRDGELFF
V gene: TRBV20-1; clone size: -; J gene: TRBJ2-1; D gene: TRBD1; CDR3 DNA: TGCAGTGTCCCGGACAGGGGGCCTTACAATGAGCAGTTCTTC; CDR3 protein: CSVPDRGPYNEQFF
V gene: TRBV28; clone size: -; J gene: TRBJ1-1; D gene: -; CDR3 DNA: TGTGCCAGCAGTACCACAGGGAACATGAACACTGAAGCTTTCTTT; CDR3 protein: CASSTTGNMNTEAFF
V gene: TRBV19; clone size: few; J gene: TRBJ2-3; D gene: -; CDR3 DNA: TGTGCCAGCCTTCCGGTGGCTAGAGGCATGCCAGATACGCAGTATTTT; CDR3 protein: CASLPVARGMPDTQYF
V gene: TRBV18; clone size: -; J gene: TRBJ1-2; D gene: TRBD1; CDR3 DNA: TGTGCCAGCTCACCAGGACAGGGGTTGGTCTATGGCTACACCTTC; CDR3 protein: CASSPGQGLVYGYTF